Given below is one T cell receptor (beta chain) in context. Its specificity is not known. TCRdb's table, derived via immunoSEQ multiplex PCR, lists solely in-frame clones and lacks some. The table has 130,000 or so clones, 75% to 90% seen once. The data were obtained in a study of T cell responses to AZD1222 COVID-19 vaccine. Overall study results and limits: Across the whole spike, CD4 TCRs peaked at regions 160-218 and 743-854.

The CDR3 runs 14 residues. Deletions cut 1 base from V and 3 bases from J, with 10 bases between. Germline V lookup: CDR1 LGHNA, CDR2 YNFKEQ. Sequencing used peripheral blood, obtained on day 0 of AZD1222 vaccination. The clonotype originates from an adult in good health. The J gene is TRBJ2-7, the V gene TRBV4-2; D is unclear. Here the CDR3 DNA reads TGTGCCAGCAGCCAAGTCCAAGGGTACTACGAGCAGTACTTC. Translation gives CASSQVQGYYEQYF.